This section outlines one T cell receptor beta chain sequence together with its context. The antigen remains unidentified. Clones were sequenced by immunoSEQ multiplex PCR, and TCRdb holds only the in-frame ones, with some missing. The sample carries fewer than 400,000 clones, about 74% recorded once. This record belongs to a study of shared clonotypes between healthy human individuals. CDR3 length: 15 residues. Trimming shortened V by 0 bases and J by 5 bases, and 11 bases separated the two germline ends. Germline V lookup: CDR1 KGHSH, CDR2 LQKENI. Study results and caveats: Memory subsets generally showed smaller estimated richness than naive subsets did.

The chain recombines TRBV18 with TRBJ2-1; D gene ambiguous. The sequenced sample was memory CD4+ T cells sorted from blood. Subset of the sample: CD45RA-negative fraction. This sequence originates from a man aged 25-45 years in good health. In DNA, the CDR3 is TGTGCCAGCTCACCACCGGCGCAGTCCGACAATGAGCAGTTCTTC. Amino acids: CASSPPAQSDNEQFF.